Listed below are T cell receptor beta chains from one sample, sequenced in a study of CD8 T cells in ankylosing spondylitis. TCRdb called the 5' RACE reads again in MiXCR, with one record for every CDR3 protein. The table lists fewer than 350,000 distinct CDR3 sequences, roughly 10% of them singletons. The specimen was blood, either unsorted or a sorted T cell fraction (not recorded which). These receptors were taken from a female donor with ankylosing spondylitis or in good health (not recorded which). CDR3s include the opening cysteine and the closing phenylalanine or tryptophan. D genes are given only for firm matches. Size tells how often a clone was seen (once, few, many) or the class of an expanded clone, and some rows leave it out.

V	D	size	J	CDR3	DNA
TRBV7-2	-	few	TRBJ2-7	CASSSVSPVSYEQYF	TGTGCCAGCAGCTCAGTAAGTCCCGTCTCCTACGAGCAGTACTTC
TRBV18	TRBD1	-	TRBJ2-5	CASSPPKGQTQETQYF	TGTGCCAGCTCACCACCTAAGGGACAGACCCAAGAGACCCAGTACTTC
TRBV20-1	-	few	TRBJ1-1	CSASISGTAGTEAFF	TGCAGTGCTAGTATTTCAGGGACGGCCGGGACTGAAGCTTTCTTT
TRBV4-3	-	many	TRBJ2-1	CASSRRVGYNEQFF	TGCGCCAGCAGCCGACGGGTGGGCTACAATGAGCAGTTCTTC
TRBV5-1	-	many	TRBJ2-7	CASSIADSYEQYF	TGCGCCAGCAGCATTGCGGACTCCTACGAGCAGTACTTC
TRBV6-2/TRBV6-3	-	few	TRBJ1-5	CASAAGGPYSNQPQHF	TGTGCCAGCGCCGCGGGGGGGCCTTATAGCAATCAGCCCCAGCATTTT
TRBV19	-	-	TRBJ2-1	CASSIAYEQFF	TGTGCCAGTAGTATAGCCTATGAGCAGTTCTTC
TRBV5-6	TRBD1	many	TRBJ2-4	CASSNRDRGSVTLAKNIQYF	TGTGCCAGCAGCAACCGGGACAGGGGTTCGGTAACCCTAGCCAAAAACATTCAGTACTTC
TRBV6-1	TRBD1	many	TRBJ1-5	CASRGQGGTQPQHF	TGTGCCAGCAGGGGTCAAGGGGGCACACAGCCCCAGCATTTT
TRBV7-2	-	-	TRBJ2-1	CASSPDLSYNEQFF	TGTGCCAGCAGCCCGGACCTTTCCTACAATGAGCAGTTCTTC
TRBV24-1	TRBD1	many	TRBJ2-4	CATSDSRTGSNIQYF	TGTGCCACCAGTGATTCCAGGACAGGCTCAAACATTCAGTACTTC
TRBV20-1	-	-	TRBJ1-1	CSERVMGAMNTEAFF	TGCAGCGAAAGGGTCATGGGAGCGATGAACACTGAAGCTTTCTTT
TRBV7-4	-	many	TRBJ1-4	CASSLVRQARTNEKLFF	TGTGCCAGCAGCTTAGTCCGGCAGGCAAGGACTAATGAAAAACTGTTTTTT
TRBV5-4	TRBD1	-	TRBJ1-1	CASSFYRGGNTEAFF	TGTGCCAGCAGCTTCTACAGGGGGGGTAACACTGAAGCTTTCTTT
TRBV19	-	few	TRBJ2-1	CASSSSYTGNEQFF	TGTGCCAGTAGTTCCTCGTACACAGGGAATGAGCAGTTCTTC
TRBV5-1	TRBD2	many	TRBJ2-4	CASRVREDYIQYF	TGCGCCAGCAGAGTGCGGGAGGATTACATTCAGTACTTC
TRBV5-1	TRBD2	-	TRBJ2-3	CASSPLADAATQYF	TGCGCCAGCAGCCCACTAGCGGATGCCGCTACGCAGTATTTT
TRBV4-3	-	-	TRBJ2-2	CASSQGRRNTGELFF	TGCGCCAGCAGCCAAGGTCGGCGGAACACCGGGGAGCTGTTTTTT
TRBV7-3	-	many	TRBJ2-7	CASSLSLGNEQYF	TGTGCCAGCAGCTTATCGCTGGGTAACGAGCAGTACTTC
TRBV20-1	-	many	TRBJ1-1	CSARVGPTMNTEAFF	TGCAGTGCTAGGGTGGGACCTACCATGAACACTGAAGCTTTCTTT
TRBV14	-	few	TRBJ1-6	CASSQTRSYNSPLHF	TGTGCCAGCAGCCAAACCAGGAGCTATAATTCACCCCTCCACTTT
TRBV10-3	-	many	TRBJ2-3	CAISESGNQGDTQYF	TGTGCCATCAGTGAGTCGGGGAACCAGGGTGATACGCAGTATTTT
TRBV24-1	TRBD2	many	TRBJ2-1	CATSEETSGRLFGQFF	TGTGCCACCAGTGAGGAGACTAGCGGGAGGTTATTTGGGCAGTTCTTC
TRBV4-3	-	many	TRBJ1-5	CASSQDFGRFPQPQHF	TGCGCCAGCAGCCAAGATTTTGGGAGGTTCCCTCAGCCCCAGCATTTT
TRBV2	TRBD1	-	TRBJ1-1	CASRERTGGRGNTEAFF	TGTGCCAGCAGGGAGAGGACAGGGGGCCGCGGAAACACTGAAGCTTTCTTT
TRBV12-3/TRBV12-4	-	many	TRBJ1-1	CASGQQNTEAFF	TGTGCCAGCGGACAACAGAACACTGAAGCTTTCTTT
TRBV7-9	-	many	TRBJ2-1	CASSFGVINEQFF	TGTGCCAGCAGCTTTGGAGTGATCAATGAGCAGTTCTTC
TRBV20-1	-	many	TRBJ2-4	CSARVGLRRAKNIQYF	TGCAGTGCTAGGGTTGGCCTGAGGAGGGCCAAAAACATTCAGTACTTC
TRBV7-9	-	many	TRBJ1-1	CASSLQGRDAFF	TGTGCCAGCAGCTTACAGGGCAGGGATGCTTTCTTT
TRBV12-3/TRBV12-4	-	many	TRBJ2-3	CASSFSTGITDTQYF	TGTGCCAGCAGTTTTTCTACGGGGATCACAGATACGCAGTATTTT
TRBV11-2	-	-	TRBJ2-2	CASSLVLVKAGELFF	TGTGCCAGCAGCTTAGTACTAGTGAAGGCCGGGGAGCTGTTTTTT
TRBV6-1	TRBD1	-	TRBJ2-7	CASSDPPGQGDEQYF	TGTGCCAGCAGTGATCCTCCGGGACAGGGGGACGAGCAGTACTTC
TRBV7-2	-	-	TRBJ1-3	CASSLVPSSGNTIYF	TGTGCCAGCAGCTTAGTACCCTCCTCTGGAAACACCATATATTTT
TRBV3-1	-	once	TRBJ1-2	CASSQEGTGFTF	TGTGCCAGCAGCCAAGAAGGGACTGGCTTCACCTTC
TRBV27	-	many	TRBJ2-6	CASSFGGANVLTF	TGTGCCAGCAGTTTCGGCGGGGCCAACGTCCTGACTTTC
TRBV11-2	-	-	TRBJ2-7	CASSSSIGEQYF	TGTGCCAGCAGCTCGAGCATAGGCGAGCAGTACTTC
TRBV18	-	few	TRBJ1-5	CASSSWGSNQPQHF	TGTGCCAGCTCCTCCTGGGGCAGCAATCAGCCCCAGCATTTT
TRBV6-4	TRBD2	-	TRBJ2-2	CAYCAPGGGMGRTGELFF	TGTGCCTACTGCGCCCCGGGGGGAGGGATGGGCAGAACCGGGGAGCTGTTTTTT
TRBV9	-	many	TRBJ1-6	CASTRAGTNSPLHF	TGTGCCAGCACCCGGGCGGGAACCAATTCACCCCTCCACTTT
TRBV7-2	TRBD2	-	TRBJ2-3	CASSPTSGIDTQYF	TGTGCCAGCAGCCCGACTAGCGGGATCGATACGCAGTATTTT
TRBV6-1	-	few	TRBJ2-7	CASTPTGLVPHEQYF	TGTGCCAGCACCCCAACGGGCCTCGTACCCCACGAGCAGTACTTC
TRBV7-8	-	many	TRBJ2-7	CASSLVPVPTREQYF	TGTGCCAGCAGCTTAGTTCCAGTCCCAACAAGGGAGCAGTACTTC
TRBV28	-	-	TRBJ1-1	CASRPGGSPSEAFF	TGTGCCAGCCGACCGGGGGGGTCCCCTTCTGAAGCTTTCTTT
TRBV6-2/TRBV6-3	-	few	TRBJ2-7	CASSARYEQYF	TGTGCCAGCAGCGCCCGGTACGAGCAGTACTTC
TRBV12-3/TRBV12-4	TRBD2	many	TRBJ2-2	CASSPQRERTGELFF	TGTGCCAGCAGTCCCCAGCGGGAGCGCACCGGGGAGCTGTTTTTT
TRBV12-3/TRBV12-4	-	many	TRBJ2-3	CASTTQAGFTDTQYF	TGTGCCAGCACTACTCAGGCGGGCTTCACAGATACGCAGTATTTT
TRBV20-1	TRBD1	few	TRBJ1-5	CSARDYSQGGQGYSNQPQHF	TGCAGTGCTAGAGATTATTCCCAAGGGGGCCAAGGGTATAGCAATCAGCCCCAGCATTTT
TRBV5-6	-	many	TRBJ2-7	CASSLYSRLRDEQYF	TGTGCCAGCAGCTTGTATTCCAGGCTTCGCGACGAGCAGTACTTC
TRBV11-2	-	-	TRBJ1-2	CASSPNYRRVSFYGYTF	TGTGCCAGCAGCCCCAACTATAGGAGGGTTTCCTTCTATGGCTACACCTTC
TRBV4-3	-	many	TRBJ1-2	CASSPGDYGYTF	TGCGCCAGCAGCCCGGGGGACTATGGCTACACCTTC